The 23 T cell receptor beta chains given below trace back to one sample, sequenced in a study of beta chain features in type 1 diabetes. No cognate antigen is known for these TCRs. cDNA synthesis used the whole RNA isolate, giving expressed TCRB sequences. TCRdb's copy holds only in-frame clones and misses some; the assay was immunoSEQ multiplex PCR. In the table there are some 330,000 clones, 10% to 15% of which are singletons. Study-level findings and limits: All four CD4+ subsets of Type 1 diabetes patients contained TCRB CDR3s that were moderately but significantly shorter.

Sequences were obtained from naive CD4+ T cells from blood. All receptors derive from a woman under 30 with type 1 diabetes.

This chain uses TRBV5-4 with TRBJ1-3; D is uncertain. V was trimmed by 2 bases and J by 2 bases, leaving 11 bases between them. The CDR3 extends over 15 amino acids. Germline values: CDR1 SGHNT, CDR2 YYREEE (reference sequence). CDR3 coding DNA: TGTGCCAGCAGCTTACTAGAGGGTACTGGAAACACCATATATTTT. Its protein is CASSLLEGTGNTIYF. Based on the CDR3 plus reference TRBV5-4 and TRBJ1-3, the full variable domain is ETGVTQSPTHLIKTRGQQVTLRCSSQSGHNTVSWYQQALGQGPQFIFQYYREEENGRGNFPPRFSGLQFPNYSSELNVNALELDDSALYLCASSLLEGTGNTIYFGEGSWLTVV.

This chain uses TRBV7-2 with TRBJ1-6, with TRBD1 matching over 8 bases. Trimming cost V 5 bases and J 7 bases; bases outside gene matches: 7. Germline V gene lookup returns CDR1 SGHTA and CDR2 FQGNSA. This CDR3 region has 15 residues. The CDR3 DNA reads TGTGCCAGCAGCAAACAAGGACAGGGAAATTCACCCCTCCACTTT. Its translation: CASSKQGQGNSPLHF.

In its sample, this clone was seen a few times. The chain uses TRBV5-6 and TRBJ2-2; TRBD1 agrees at 7 bases. The germline gives CDR1 SGHDT, CDR2 YYEEEE. CDR3 length: 15 residues. V trimming: 4 bases; J trimming: 4 bases; junction bases outside the gene matches: 7. The CDR3 reads CASSRGDSRTGELFF. In DNA, the CDR3 is TGTGCCAGCAGCAGAGGGGACAGCCGCACCGGGGAGCTGTTTTTT.

The table lists this clone with a few counts. The CDR3 DNA sequence: TGTGCCAGCAGGCGCGTCGCCGGCCTAGCTGGGGCCAAAAACATTCAGTACTTC. It translates to CASRRVAGLAGAKNIQYF. The chain employs TRBV7-2 and TRBJ2-4; a possible D gene is TRBD2 (5 bases). The CDR3 loop spans 18 amino acids. The germline V gene has CDR1 SGHTA and CDR2 FQGNSA. V was clipped by 6 bases and J by 1 base, with 22 bases between them.

This clone has a handful of counts. The gene calls are TRBV27 and TRBJ2-7; TRBD2 matches 10 bases. The V and J ends lost 5 bases and 2 bases, in that order; junction bases with no gene match: 6. This CDR3 is built from 15 residues. Germline V gene lookup returns CDR1 MNHEY and CDR2 SMNVEV (reference sequence). CDR3 sequence (DNA): TGTGCCAGCAGTACCACAGCGGGGGGGCCCTACGAGCAGTACTTC. Protein: CASSTTAGGPYEQYF.

The chain carries TRBV5-6 and TRBJ2-7, with TRBD2 identical over 8 bases. Germline trimming cut 5 bases from V and 1 base from J; bases unmatched to any gene: 2. Germline assignment: CDR1 SGHDT and CDR2 YYEEEE. The CDR3 runs 13 residues. The CDR3 DNA follows: TGTGCCAGCAGAACTAGCGGTTCCTACGAGCAGTACTTC. Protein sequence: CASRTSGSYEQYF.

This clone was observed a handful of times. As DNA, the CDR3 is TGTGCCAGCACTCAGGGGGGCGTAGATACGCAGTATTTT. It encodes CASTQGGVDTQYF. The rearrangement links TRBV28 to TRBJ2-3; possible D gene TRBD1, 7 bases. The germline CDR1 and CDR2 sequences are MDHEN and SYDVKM. Trimming removed 7 bases from V and 5 bases from J, with 13 bases in between. The length of the CDR3 is 13 residues.

The chain combines TRBV19 with TRBJ2-1; TRBD1 matches at 7 bases. After removal of 8 bases from V and 10 bases from J, the junction contained 8 bases not matched to a gene. CDR1 is LNHDA, CDR2 SQIVND, per germline (reference sequence). CDR3 length equals 12 residues. Here the CDR3 DNA reads TGTGCCAGTTGCAGACAGGGCGGCGAGCAGTTCTTC. The encoded protein is CASCRQGGEQFF.

Here the CDR3 reads CASTPRLGVSYNEQFF. The CDR3 DNA is TGCGCCAGCACACCACGCCTCGGGGTCTCCTACAATGAGCAGTTCTTC. The chain is built from TRBV4-1 and TRBJ2-1; D possibly corresponds to TRBD2 (5 bases). Germline assignment: CDR1 MGHRA and CDR2 YSYEKL. Trimming stripped 7 bases from V and 0 bases from J, with 16 bases between. The CDR3 contains 16 residues.

In this sample, this clone turned up a few times. The chain joins TRBV30 to TRBJ1-2, with 9 bases matching TRBD1. Losses at the gene ends were 3 bases for V and 8 bases for J; bases not matched to a gene: 7. Germline lookup yields CDR1 GTSNPN and CDR2 SVGIG (reference sequence). The CDR3 contains 13 residues. The CDR3 DNA is TGTGCCTGGAGCGTAGGGACAGGGCCCGGCTACACCTTC. Amino acids: CAWSVGTGPGYTF.

The rearrangement links TRBV19 to TRBJ2-5; D is possibly TRBD1 (7 bases). Per the germline V gene, CDR1 is LNHDA and CDR2 is SQIVND (reference sequence). The V end was cut by 8 bases, the J end by 1 base, with 11 bases between. There are 13 residues in the CDR3. The CDR3 reads CASGGDSQETQYF. Here the CDR3 DNA reads TGTGCCAGTGGCGGGGACAGCCAAGAGACCCAGTACTTC.

The rearrangement joins TRBV5-1 to TRBJ2-7; D unresolved. V dropped 7 bases and J dropped 2 bases, with 16 bases sitting between them. The germline V gene has CDR1 SGHRS and CDR2 YFSETQ. The CDR3 loop spans 14 amino acids. The CDR3 here is CASGSPGGAYEQYF. The CDR3 coding sequence is TGCGCCAGCGGTTCACCGGGTGGTGCCTACGAGCAGTACTTC.

The chain combines TRBV18 with TRBJ2-1; no definite D call. The V gene's germline CDR1 is KGHSH and CDR2 LQKENI. The length of the CDR3 is 14 residues. V lost 0 bases and J 7 bases, leaving 10 bases between the germline ends. The CDR3 DNA follows: TGTGCCAGCTCACCACCGGAAAAACAGAATGAGCAGTTCTTC. Amino acid sequence: CASSPPEKQNEQFF.

The chain joins TRBV28 to TRBJ2-1; weak D call: TRBD2 (6 bases). Trimming pared 6 bases from V and 5 bases from J, leaving 17 bases between. Germline V CDR1 and CDR2: MDHEN, SYDVKM. The CDR3 loop spans 15 amino acids. The CDR3 region is CASSTPGTGDNEQFF. CDR3 DNA: TGTGCCAGCAGCACCCCCGGGACGGGAGACAATGAGCAGTTCTTC.

This chain connects TRBV6-5 to TRBJ1-5; TRBD1 matches at 12 bases. The CDR3 covers 14 residues. Germline V gives CDR1 MNHEY, CDR2 SVGAGI. After removal of 6 bases from V and 7 bases from J, the junction contained 4 bases not matched to a gene. The CDR3 DNA sequence: TGTGCCAGCAGCGGGACAGGGGGCTTGCAGCCCCAGCATTTT. It translates to CASSGTGGLQPQHF.

This clone was counted only a few times. The chain couples TRBV7-6 to TRBJ2-7, with TRBD1 as a possible D gene (5 bases). Trimming removed 1 base at V and 1 base at J, with 14 bases between. The CDR3 extends over 16 amino acids. Germline V lookup: CDR1 SGHVS, CDR2 FNYEAQ. The CDR3 DNA sequence: TGTGCCAGCAGCTTAGAACCCAGGGTTAGGTCCTACGAGCAGTACTTC. Amino acids: CASSLEPRVRSYEQYF. Full variable domain (remainder filled in from reference TRBV7-6 and TRBJ2-7): GAGVSQSPRYKVTKRGQDVALRCDPISGHVSLYWYRQALGQGPEFLTYFNYEAQQDKSGLPNDRFSAERPEGSISTLTIQRTEQRDSAMYRCASSLEPRVRSYEQYFGPGTRLTVT.

V usage is TRBV4-3 and J usage is TRBJ2-5, with TRBD2 matching 7 bases. V dropped 1 base and J dropped 4; count of bases not matched to a gene: 9. This CDR3 region has 16 residues. The V gene's germline CDR1 is LGHNA and CDR2 YSLEER. This CDR3 reads CASSQGGGPRGETQYF. Written as DNA, the CDR3 is TGCGCCAGCAGCCAAGGGGGAGGGCCTAGGGGAGAGACCCAGTACTTC.

V and J are TRBV2 and TRBJ2-5, with 11 bases fitting TRBD2. The CDR3 sequence is 14 residues long. Looked up from germline, CDR1 is SNHLY and CDR2 is FYNNEI. V was clipped by 8 bases and J by 2 bases; unmatched bases: 4. The CDR3 region is CASGRLAGQETQYF. The CDR3 coding sequence is TGTGCCAGCGGGAGACTAGCGGGGCAAGAGACCCAGTACTTC.

The chain combines TRBV7-9 with TRBJ1-3; no reliable D call. The CDR3 runs to 15 residues. Trimming cost V 5 bases and J 4 bases, with 15 bases left between them. In germline, CDR1 is SEHNR, CDR2 FQNEAQ (reference sequence). The CDR3 loop is CASSNQDWVGNTIYF. The CDR3 coding sequence is TGTGCCAGCAGCAACCAGGACTGGGTCGGAAACACCATATATTTT.

This clone was seen more than once but under ten times. J is TRBJ2-7 and V is TRBV28, with 10 bases fitting TRBD2. V dropped 6 bases and J dropped 3; count of bases not matched to a gene: 11. This CDR3 is 16 amino acids long. Germline V gene data show CDR1 as MDHEN and CDR2 as SYDVKM. The CDR3 sequence is CASSRAHTSGDYEQYF. CDR3 in DNA: TGTGCCAGCAGCCGCGCCCACACTAGCGGGGACTACGAGCAGTACTTC.

This clone has just a few counts. The chain couples TRBV29-1 to TRBJ2-7, with D possibly matching TRBD2 (6 bases). Trimming took off 4 bases at V and 0 bases at J, with 19 bases between the two ends. From germline, CDR1 is SQVTM and CDR2 ANQGSEA. This CDR3 comprises 16 residues. This CDR3 is CSVAGVETASSYEQYF. The CDR3 DNA reads as TGCAGCGTTGCGGGAGTGGAGACTGCTAGCTCCTACGAGCAGTACTTC.

This clone was counted between two and nine times. The rearrangement links TRBV19 to TRBJ2-1; the match to TRBD2 covers 9 bases. The junction had 9 bases not matched to a gene; V was cut back by 8 bases and J by 10 bases. Germline assignment: CDR1 LNHDA and CDR2 SQIVND (reference sequence). The CDR3 extends over 13 amino acids. In nucleotides, the CDR3 is TGTGCCAGTCGGATTAGCGGGGGTAACGAGCAGTTCTTC. Translated: CASRISGGNEQFF.

The V call is TRBV5-5, the J call TRBJ1-2, with 7 bases lining up with TRBD1. V was pared by 7 bases and J by 2 bases, with 8 bases of the junction left unmatched. The CDR3 covers 14 residues. Looked up from germline, CDR1 is SGHKS and CDR2 is YYEKEE (reference sequence). The CDR3 loop is CASAEGALNYGYTF. The CDR3 nucleotides read TGTGCCAGCGCGGAGGGGGCCCTCAACTATGGCTACACCTTC.